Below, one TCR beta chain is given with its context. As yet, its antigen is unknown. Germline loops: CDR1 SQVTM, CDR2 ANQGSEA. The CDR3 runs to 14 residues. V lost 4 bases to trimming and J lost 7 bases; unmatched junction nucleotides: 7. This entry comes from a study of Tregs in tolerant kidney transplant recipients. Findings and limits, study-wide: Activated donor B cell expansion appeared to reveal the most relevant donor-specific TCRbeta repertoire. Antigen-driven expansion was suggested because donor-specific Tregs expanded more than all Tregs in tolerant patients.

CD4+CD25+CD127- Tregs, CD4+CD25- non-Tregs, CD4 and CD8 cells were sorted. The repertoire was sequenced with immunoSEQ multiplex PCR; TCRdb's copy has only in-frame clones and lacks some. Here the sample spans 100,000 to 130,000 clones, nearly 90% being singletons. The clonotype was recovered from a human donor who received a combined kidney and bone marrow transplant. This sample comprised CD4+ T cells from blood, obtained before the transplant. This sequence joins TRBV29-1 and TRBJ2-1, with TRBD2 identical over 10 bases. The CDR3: CSVVRLAGVNEQFF. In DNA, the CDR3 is TGCAGCGTTGTAAGGCTAGCGGGGGTTAATGAGCAGTTCTTC.